This paragraph covers one T cell receptor beta chain sequence. Its antigen is still unknown. This specimen belongs to a study of human T cells and chemical hapten exposure. Across the whole study: Enrolled patients were predominantly female and had alopecia areata, totalis or universalis. Study findings and constraints: The number of TCRs above 1 in 1000 frequency did not change after DPC sensitization. Expanded TCR sets contained significantly more large CDR3 similarity clusters than controls.

TCRdb reprocessed the RACE reads with MiXCR, giving one entry per CDR3 protein. This sample has 350,000 to 400,000 distinct CDR3 sequences; 5.1% occur once, and the top ten carry just over 2.5%. The ends were cut back, 1 base at V and 7 bases at J, with 11 bases in the middle. CDR1 is SGHTA, CDR2 FQGNSA, per germline. The CDR3 runs 15 residues. Regarding time point: pre-sensitization, week 0. Treatment denoted: therapeutic diphenylcyclopropenone sensitization with weekly scalp DPC. Whole blood that had not been fractionated was the source of extracted total RNA. The rearrangement uses TRBV7-2 and TRBJ1-6; the D gene is possibly TRBD1 (5 bases). This clonotype was sampled from a woman aged 45-65 years with alopecia areata. Some clones in this sample may be carry-over from other donors' samples. The sample was whole blood, taken in connection with sensitization to the hapten diphenylcyclopropenone (DPC). The CDR3 reads CASSLGVKGNSPLHF. The CDR3 bases are TGTGCCAGCAGCTTAGGGGTGAAGGGGAATTCACCCCTCCACTTT.